Presented here are 4 T cell receptor beta chains from one specimen sequenced in a study of blood T cell repertoires in COVID-19. Profiled with immunoSEQ multiplex PCR; TCRdb holds only in-frame clones, not every one. This repertoire shows about 150,000 clones, about 80% found once; its top ten account for roughly an eighth. Source material: peripheral blood. All receptors come from a woman aged 60-70 years with COVID-19, enrolled during active disease.

J is TRBJ1-1 and V is TRBV29-1; tentative D call: TRBD1 (6 bases). Trimming removed 6 bases from V and 9 bases from J, with 17 bases in between. Germline V gene data show CDR1 as SQVTM and CDR2 as ANQGSEA. The CDR3 totals 12 residues. CDR3 sequence: CSVPRGAGKAFF. CDR3 nucleotides: TGCAGCGTGCCCAGGGGAGCGGGGAAAGCTTTCTTT.

V usage is TRBV19 and J usage is TRBJ1-1; D remains ambiguous. Germline CDR1 is LNHDA and CDR2 is SQIVND (reference sequence). Trimming took off 0 bases at V and 0 bases at J, with 8 bases between the two ends. CDR3 length: 15 amino acids. CDR3 sequence (DNA): TGTGCCAGTAGTATAGATCTCCTTATGAACACTGAAGCTTTCTTT. Translation gives CASSIDLLMNTEAFF.

CDR3 protein: CASSVRTGNTDTQYF. CDR3 sequence (DNA): TGTGCCAGCAGCGTAAGAACTGGTAACACAGATACGCAGTATTTT. The chain carries TRBV9 and TRBJ2-3; D gene unclear. Looked up from germline, CDR1 is SGDLS and CDR2 is YYNGEE. This CDR3 is 15 amino acids long. The V end lost 1 base, the J end lost 2 bases, and 11 bases lay between the germline ends.

The J gene is TRBJ2-1, the V gene TRBV14; 13 bases line up with TRBD2. Germline V gene lookup returns CDR1 SGHDN and CDR2 FVKESK. The CDR3 covers 18 residues. With V trimmed by 5 bases and J by 4 bases, 11 bases remained unmatched. In DNA, the CDR3 is TGTGCCAGCAGCACGGGACTAGCGGGGAACCTTCTTTACAATGAGCAGTTCTTC. Protein product: CASSTGLAGNLLYNEQFF.